A selection of T cell receptor beta chains follows, all from one sample in a study of T-cell reconstitution after alpha-beta-depleted transplantation in children. MiXCR, run by TCRdb on the PCR reads, gives a single entry per CDR3 protein. The table has approximately 650,000 distinct CDR3 sequences, about 12% seen once; the top ten hold roughly 0.84%. The sequencing used PBMCs, collected before TCRalphabeta/CD19-depleted stem cell transplant. The receptors shown here come from a girl under 10 years old with congenital amegakaryocytic thrombocytopenia, due to receive a stem cell transplant. The CDR3 runs from the conserved cysteine through the conserved F or W. Each record gives: J gene, clone size, V gene, D gene, CDR3 protein, CDR3 DNA. D genes are given only for firm matches. Clone size is given for some rows only: seen once, a few or many times, or a class if the clone is expanded.

TRBJ2-7	NA	TRBV5-1	NA	CASSLQPNRDGFYEQYF	TGCGCCAGCAGCTTGCAACCCAACCGGGACGGATTCTACGAGCAGTACTTC
TRBJ2-1	many	TRBV5-1	NA	CASTLMGIYNEQFF	TGCGCCAGCACCCTGATGGGGATTTACAATGAGCAGTTCTTC
TRBJ2-5	few	TRBV11-2	TRBD1	CASSSPWTGRWTQYF	TGTGCCAGCAGCTCCCCCTGGACAGGCCGTTGGACCCAGTACTTC
TRBJ2-1	many	TRBV28	NA	CASSFRSHNEQFF	TGTGCCAGCAGTTTTCGGTCGCACAATGAGCAGTTCTTC
TRBJ2-7	NA	TRBV7-8	TRBD1	CASSDPGGAYEQYF	TGTGCCAGCAGTGATCCAGGGGGTGCCTACGAGCAGTACTTC
TRBJ2-2	many	TRBV7-2	NA	CASSLVSYRSDGELFF	TGTGCCAGCAGCTTAGTTTCATACAGGTCGGACGGGGAGCTGTTTTTT
TRBJ1-3	NA	TRBV5-5	NA	CASSLERSTGSGNTIYF	TGTGCCAGCAGCTTGGAACGTAGTACAGGGTCTGGAAACACCATATATTTT
TRBJ2-3	many	TRBV7-8	TRBD2	CASSLNSGLAIQYF	TGTGCCAGCAGCTTAAACTCGGGACTAGCGATACAGTATTTT
TRBJ2-5	NA	TRBV3-1	NA	CASSQMVGGRETQYF	TGTGCCAGCAGCCAGATGGTCGGGGGACGGGAGACCCAGTACTTC
TRBJ2-7	many	TRBV12-3/TRBV12-4	TRBD2	CASSFGGLAGEYEQYF	TGTGCCAGCAGTTTCGGAGGATTAGCGGGAGAGTACGAGCAGTACTTC
TRBJ2-5	many	TRBV29-1	NA	CSVAGSQETQYF	TGCAGCGTTGCCGGGAGTCAGGAGACCCAGTACTTC
TRBJ2-2	NA	TRBV5-1	NA	CASSLANSANTGELFF	TGCGCCAGCAGCTTGGCGAATAGTGCGAACACCGGGGAGCTGTTTTTT
TRBJ2-7	few	TRBV9	TRBD2	CAREREASYEQYF	TGTGCCAGAGAGCGGGAGGCTTCCTACGAGCAGTACTTC
TRBJ1-5	NA	TRBV4-1	TRBD1	CARSQLTGHQPQHF	TGCGCCAGGAGCCAGCTGACAGGGCATCAGCCCCAGCATTTT
TRBJ2-1	many	TRBV20-1	TRBD2	CSAILAGGYNEQFF	TGCAGTGCCATTCTAGCGGGAGGCTACAATGAGCAGTTCTTC
TRBJ2-1	NA	TRBV5-6	TRBD2	CASSLERWQSGSVFYNEQFF	TGTGCCAGCAGCTTGGAGCGGTGGCAAAGCGGGAGTGTATTTTACAATGAGCAGTTCTTC
TRBJ2-7	few	TRBV7-9	TRBD2	CASSSTRLAGHYEQYF	TGTGCCAGCAGCTCAACTCGACTAGCGGGCCACTACGAGCAGTACTTC
TRBJ2-1	NA	TRBV5-1	NA	CASSTERSSYNEQFF	TGCGCCAGCAGCACCGAGCGGAGCTCCTACAATGAGCAGTTCTTC
TRBJ1-1	many	TRBV4-2	TRBD1	CASSQGGRQGLTEAFF	TGTGCCAGCAGCCAAGGGGGGAGACAGGGGCTTACTGAAGCTTTCTTT
TRBJ2-3	many	TRBV5-1	TRBD2	CASSYPILAGVLRKPWDTQYF	TGCGCCAGCAGCTACCCTATTCTAGCGGGAGTTCTAAGGAAACCATGGGATACGCAGTATTTT
TRBJ2-1	NA	TRBV27	NA	CASSPAESSYNEQFF	TGTGCCAGCAGTCCAGCGGAGAGCTCCTACAATGAGCAGTTCTTC
TRBJ2-2	few	TRBV9	NA	CASSDPWGALNTGELFF	TGTGCCAGCAGCGACCCATGGGGAGCGTTAAACACCGGGGAGCTGTTTTTT
TRBJ1-5	NA	TRBV30	NA	CAWSIGDNQPQHF	TGTGCCTGGAGTATAGGAGACAATCAGCCCCAGCATTTT
TRBJ2-1	many	TRBV20-1	TRBD2	CSASNPGGGRSNEQFF	TGCAGTGCTAGCAATCCCGGCGGCGGGAGGTCCAATGAGCAGTTCTTC
TRBJ2-1	NA	TRBV7-9	TRBD2	CASSLGGLLPHEQFF	TGTGCCAGCAGCTTGGGGGGACTACTTCCCCATGAGCAGTTCTTC
TRBJ2-2	NA	TRBV5-1	NA	CASRRQAANTGELFF	TGCGCCAGCAGGCGACAGGCGGCGAACACCGGGGAGCTGTTTTTT
TRBJ2-3	few	TRBV5-1	TRBD2	CASSFRLAGRDTDTQYF	TGCGCCAGCAGCTTCAGGCTAGCGGGAAGAGACACAGATACGCAGTATTTT
TRBJ2-7	many	TRBV12-3/TRBV12-4	TRBD1	CASSPGLGQVAYEQYF	TGTGCCAGCAGTCCAGGGTTGGGACAGGTAGCCTACGAGCAGTACTTC
TRBJ2-3	many	TRBV20-1	TRBD2	CSARPGLAGTDTQYF	TGCAGTGCTAGACCGGGACTAGCGGGCACAGATACGCAGTATTTT
TRBJ1-2	NA	TRBV5-1	TRBD1	CASSLAPGTGPEGYTF	TGCGCCAGCAGCTTGGCCCCCGGGACAGGGCCGGAGGGCTACACCTTC
TRBJ2-7	many	TRBV27	NA	CASSYARGYEQYF	TGTGCCAGCAGTTATGCCCGTGGCTACGAGCAGTACTTC
TRBJ2-7	NA	TRBV7-2	NA	CASSSSHLSYEQYF	TGTGCCAGCAGCTCCTCACACCTCTCCTACGAGCAGTACTTC
TRBJ1-5	few	TRBV7-8	NA	CASSGRTEDQPQHF	TGTGCCAGCAGCGGGAGGACAGAGGATCAGCCCCAGCATTTT
TRBJ1-2	many	TRBV20-1	NA	CSAREAGDYGYTF	TGCAGTGCTAGAGAGGCAGGGGACTATGGCTACACCTTC
TRBJ2-7	NA	TRBV7-2	NA	CASSSTVEGLSSYEQYF	TGTGCCAGCAGCTCCACAGTAGAGGGGTTGAGCTCCTACGAGCAGTACTTC
TRBJ2-7	many	TRBV27	NA	CASGQQLEQYF	TGTGCCAGCGGTCAACAACTCGAGCAGTACTTC
TRBJ2-7	few	TRBV10-3	TRBD2	CAISEGPSGGPYEQYF	TGTGCCATCAGTGAGGGTCCTAGCGGGGGGCCCTACGAGCAGTACTTC
TRBJ2-1	many	TRBV7-8	NA	CASSLYRETYNEQFF	TGTGCCAGCAGCTTATACCGGGAAACTTACAATGAGCAGTTCTTC
TRBJ1-1	few	TRBV9	NA	CASSVAVTTEAFF	TGTGCCAGCAGCGTAGCGGTTACCACTGAAGCTTTCTTT
TRBJ1-2	few	TRBV10-3	TRBD1	CAISDSFRTGDDGYTF	TGTGCCATCAGTGATTCTTTTCGGACAGGGGACGATGGCTACACCTTC
TRBJ2-7	NA	TRBV12-3/TRBV12-4	NA	CASKLRTTGEQYF	TGTGCCAGCAAACTACGGACTACGGGGGAGCAGTACTTC
TRBJ2-5	few	TRBV20-1	NA	CSARDPMVAVQETQYF	TGCAGTGCTAGAGATCCCATGGTAGCGGTCCAAGAGACCCAGTACTTC
TRBJ2-1	many	TRBV7-8	NA	CASSLGRRVNEQFF	TGTGCCAGCAGCTTAGGTAGGCGGGTCAATGAGCAGTTCTTC